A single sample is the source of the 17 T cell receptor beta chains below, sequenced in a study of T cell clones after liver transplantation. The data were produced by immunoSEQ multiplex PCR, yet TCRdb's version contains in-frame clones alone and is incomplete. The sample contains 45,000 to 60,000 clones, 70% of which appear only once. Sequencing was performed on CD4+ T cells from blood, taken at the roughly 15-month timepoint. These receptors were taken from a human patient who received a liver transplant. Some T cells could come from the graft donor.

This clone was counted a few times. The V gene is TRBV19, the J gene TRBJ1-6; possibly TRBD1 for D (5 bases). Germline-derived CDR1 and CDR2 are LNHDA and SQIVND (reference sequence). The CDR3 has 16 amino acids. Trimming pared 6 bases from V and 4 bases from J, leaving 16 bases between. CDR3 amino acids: CASRRDPVAYNSPLHF. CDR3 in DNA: TGTGCCAGTAGGAGGGACCCCGTAGCGTATAATTCACCCCTCCACTTT.

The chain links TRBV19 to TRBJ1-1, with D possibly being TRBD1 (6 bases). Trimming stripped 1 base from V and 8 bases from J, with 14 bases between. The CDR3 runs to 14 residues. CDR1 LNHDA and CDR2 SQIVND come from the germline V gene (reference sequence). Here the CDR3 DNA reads TGTGCCAGTAGTATAGGGGGGCCCGGGAAAGAAGCTTTCTTT. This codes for CASSIGGPGKEAFF.

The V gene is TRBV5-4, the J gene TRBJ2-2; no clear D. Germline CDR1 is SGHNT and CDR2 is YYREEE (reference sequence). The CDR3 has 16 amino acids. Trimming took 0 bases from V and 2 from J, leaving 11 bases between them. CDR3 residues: CASSLDPGRNTGELFF. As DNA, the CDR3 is TGTGCCAGCAGCTTGGATCCCGGCCGCAACACCGGGGAGCTGTTTTTT.

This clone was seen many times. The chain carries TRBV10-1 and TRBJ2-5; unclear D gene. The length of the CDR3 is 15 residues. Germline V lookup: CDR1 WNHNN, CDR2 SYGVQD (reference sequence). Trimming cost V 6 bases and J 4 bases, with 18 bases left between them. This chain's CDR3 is CASRAPLDQGETQYF. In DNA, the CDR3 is TGCGCCAGCAGAGCCCCACTTGACCAAGGAGAGACCCAGTACTTC.

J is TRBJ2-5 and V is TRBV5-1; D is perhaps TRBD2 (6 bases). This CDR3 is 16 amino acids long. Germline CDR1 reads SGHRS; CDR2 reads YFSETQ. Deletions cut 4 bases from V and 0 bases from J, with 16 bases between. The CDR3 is CASSPAHTSNQETQYF. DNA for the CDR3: TGCGCCAGCAGCCCGGCTCACACTAGCAACCAAGAGACCCAGTACTTC.

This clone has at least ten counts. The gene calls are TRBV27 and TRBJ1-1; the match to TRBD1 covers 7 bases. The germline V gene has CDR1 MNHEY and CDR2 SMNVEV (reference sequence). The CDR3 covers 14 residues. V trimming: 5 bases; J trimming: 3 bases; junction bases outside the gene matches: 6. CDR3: CASSVTGADTEAFF. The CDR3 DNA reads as TGTGCCAGCAGTGTTACAGGGGCCGACACTGAAGCTTTCTTT.

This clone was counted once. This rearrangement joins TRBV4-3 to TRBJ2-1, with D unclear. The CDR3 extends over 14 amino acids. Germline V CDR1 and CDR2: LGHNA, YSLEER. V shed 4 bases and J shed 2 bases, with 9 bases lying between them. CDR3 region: CASSPYEPYNEQFF. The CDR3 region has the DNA TGCGCCAGCAGCCCCTACGAACCCTACAATGAGCAGTTCTTC.

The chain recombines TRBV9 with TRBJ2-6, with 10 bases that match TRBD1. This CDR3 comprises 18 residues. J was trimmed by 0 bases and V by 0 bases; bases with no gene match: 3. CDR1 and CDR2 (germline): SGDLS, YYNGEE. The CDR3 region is CASSVGGTGDSGANVLTF. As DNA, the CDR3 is TGTGCCAGCAGCGTAGGAGGGACAGGGGACTCTGGGGCCAACGTCCTGACTTTC.

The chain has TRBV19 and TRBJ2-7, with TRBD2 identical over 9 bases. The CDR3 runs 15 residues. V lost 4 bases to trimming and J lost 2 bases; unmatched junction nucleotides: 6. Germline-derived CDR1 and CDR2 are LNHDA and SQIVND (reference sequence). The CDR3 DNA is TGTGCCAGTAGTAACCGAGCGGGGGGTCCCTACGAGCAGTACTTC. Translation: CASSNRAGGPYEQYF.

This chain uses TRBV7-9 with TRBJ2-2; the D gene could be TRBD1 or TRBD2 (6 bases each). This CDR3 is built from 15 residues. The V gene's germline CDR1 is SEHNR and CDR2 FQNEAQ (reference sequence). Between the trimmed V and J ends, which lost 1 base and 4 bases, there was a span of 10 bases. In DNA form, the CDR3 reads TGTGCCAGCAGCTTAGTAGGAGGGGGCACCGGGGAGCTGTTTTTT. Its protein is CASSLVGGGTGELFF.

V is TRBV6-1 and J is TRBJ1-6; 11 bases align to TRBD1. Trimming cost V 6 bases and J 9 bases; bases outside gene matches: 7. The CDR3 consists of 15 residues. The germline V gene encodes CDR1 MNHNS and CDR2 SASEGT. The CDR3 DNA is TGTGCCAGCAGCCCCAATGGACAGGGGGCTTCACCCCTCCACTTT. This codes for CASSPNGQGASPLHF.

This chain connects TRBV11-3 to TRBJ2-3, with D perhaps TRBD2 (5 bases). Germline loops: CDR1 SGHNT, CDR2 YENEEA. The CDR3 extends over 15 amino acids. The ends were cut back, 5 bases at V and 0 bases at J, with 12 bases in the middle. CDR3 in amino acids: CASSRGVESTDTQYF. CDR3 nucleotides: TGTGCCAGCAGCCGGGGAGTGGAAAGCACAGATACGCAGTATTTT.

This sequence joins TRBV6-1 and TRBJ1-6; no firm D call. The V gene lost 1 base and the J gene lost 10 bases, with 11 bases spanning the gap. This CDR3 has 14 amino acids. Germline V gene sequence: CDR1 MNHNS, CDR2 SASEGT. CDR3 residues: CASSEGFRGSPLHF. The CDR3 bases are TGTGCCAGCAGTGAAGGCTTCAGAGGCTCACCCCTCCACTTT.

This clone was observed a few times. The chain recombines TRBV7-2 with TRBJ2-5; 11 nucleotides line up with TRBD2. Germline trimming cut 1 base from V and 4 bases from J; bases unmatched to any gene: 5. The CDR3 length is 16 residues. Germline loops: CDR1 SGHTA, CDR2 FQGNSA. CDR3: CASSLDSGRAGETQYF. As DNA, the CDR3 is TGTGCCAGCAGCTTAGATAGCGGGAGGGCTGGAGAGACCCAGTACTTC. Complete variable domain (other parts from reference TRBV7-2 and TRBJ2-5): GAGVSQSPSNKVTEKGKDVELRCDPISGHTALYWYRQSLGQGLEFLIYFQGNSAPDKSGLPSDRFSAERTGGSVSTLTIQRTQQEDSAVYLCASSLDSGRAGETQYFGPGTRLLVL.

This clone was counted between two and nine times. This CDR3 is CAWSAASGRIDTQYF. CDR3 in DNA: TGTGCCTGGAGTGCTGCCAGCGGGAGGATCGATACGCAGTATTTT. The V and J genes are TRBV30 and TRBJ2-3; TRBD2 aligns across 9 bases. The CDR3 is 15 amino acids. The junction had 8 bases not matched to a gene; V was cut back by 1 base and J by 6 bases. The germline CDR1 and CDR2 sequences are GTSNPN and SVGIG (reference sequence). Variable domain in full (rest from reference TRBV30 and TRBJ2-3): SQTIHQWPATLVQPVGSPLSLECTVEGTSNPNLYWYRQAAGRGLQLLFYSVGIGQISSEVPQNLSASRPQDRQFILSSKKLLLSDSGFYLCAWSAASGRIDTQYFGPGTRLTVL.

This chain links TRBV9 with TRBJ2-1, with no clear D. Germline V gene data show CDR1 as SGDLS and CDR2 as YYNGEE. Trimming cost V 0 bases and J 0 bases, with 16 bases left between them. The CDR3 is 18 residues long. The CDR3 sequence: CASSVEVDWPSSYNEQFF. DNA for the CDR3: TGTGCCAGCAGCGTAGAAGTAGACTGGCCGAGCTCCTACAATGAGCAGTTCTTC.

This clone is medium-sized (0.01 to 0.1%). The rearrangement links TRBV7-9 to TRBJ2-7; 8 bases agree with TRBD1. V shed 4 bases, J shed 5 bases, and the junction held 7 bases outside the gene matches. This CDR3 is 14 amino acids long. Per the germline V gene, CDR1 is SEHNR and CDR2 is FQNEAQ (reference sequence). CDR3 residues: CASSSTTGAHEQYF. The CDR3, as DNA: TGTGCCAGCAGCTCGACGACAGGGGCGCACGAGCAGTACTTC.